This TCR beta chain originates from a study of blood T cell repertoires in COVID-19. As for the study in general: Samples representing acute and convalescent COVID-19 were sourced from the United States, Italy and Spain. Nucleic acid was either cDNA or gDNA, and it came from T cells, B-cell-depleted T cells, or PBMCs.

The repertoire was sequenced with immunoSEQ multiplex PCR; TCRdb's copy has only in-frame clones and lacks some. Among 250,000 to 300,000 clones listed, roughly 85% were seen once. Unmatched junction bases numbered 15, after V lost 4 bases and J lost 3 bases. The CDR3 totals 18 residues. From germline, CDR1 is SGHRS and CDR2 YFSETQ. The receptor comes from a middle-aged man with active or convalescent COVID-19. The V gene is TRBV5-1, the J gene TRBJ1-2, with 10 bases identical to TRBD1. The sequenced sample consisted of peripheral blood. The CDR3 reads CASSALGTGARGDYGYTF. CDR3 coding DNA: TGCGCCAGCAGCGCCCTGGGGACAGGGGCCAGAGGGGACTATGGCTACACCTTC.